The present T cell receptor beta chain was sequenced within a study of memory CD4+ T cells and cytomegalovirus serostatus. Looking at the study overall: Healthy Belgian adult donors included about nine CMV-positive and 24 CMV-negative people. Findings and caveats of the study: CMV serostatus prediction reached median AUC 0.95, or 0.91 with US-trained model. The CMV-associated TCR signature appears largely within the CD4+ memory repertoire.

A note on this clone: The antigen is undetermined.

Clones were sequenced by immunoSEQ multiplex PCR, and TCRdb holds only the in-frame ones, with some missing. The sample lists about 46,000 clones, around 80% occurring once. The sort gate was single viable CD3+CD4+CD8-CD45RO+ cells for memory CD4+ T cells. The clonotype was recovered from an adult in good health and CMV-seronegative. Sequences were obtained from memory CD4+ T cells from blood.

DNA of the CDR3: TGTGCCAGCAGTTCCGGTCTAGGACAGGGGTTCTACGAGCAGTACTTC. It is translated as CASSSGLGQGFYEQYF. The chain is built from TRBV6-5 and TRBJ2-7; 9 positions match TRBD1. Germline V CDR1 and CDR2: MNHEY, SVGAGI. The V and J ends lost 4 bases and 3 bases, in that order; junction bases with no gene match: 10. The CDR3 is 16 amino acids.